These 29 T cell receptor beta chains share one sample of origin, sequenced in a study of human T cells and chemical hapten exposure (dated by TCRdb to about 2021). Library preparation used RACE. The sample was run on a NextSeq 500. TCRdb reprocessing: public reads trimmed at Q25 with fastp, clones called with MiXCR, in-frame beta chains kept. Here each entry gathers all rows of one CDR3 protein and keeps the most common genes and DNA. Within this sample are about 380,000 distinct CDR3 sequences, with 5% to 6.5% of them counted one time only. Of the sample, just over 2.5% falls within the top ten clones. The intended sense of this specimen's time point label: pre-sensitization, week 0. The treatment or condition label, as the study defines it: therapeutic diphenylcyclopropenone sensitization with weekly scalp DPC. The sequenced sample was whole blood, obtained in connection with sensitization to the hapten diphenylcyclopropenone (DPC). The source is a woman between 45 and 65 years old with alopecia areata. Some clones in this sample may be carry-over from other donors' samples.

In nucleotides, the CDR3 is TGTGCCAGCAGCTTAGGACACCGAGCGGGGGGTGAGCAGTACTTC. Translation: CASSLGHRAGGEQYF. The chain carries TRBV11-2 and TRBJ2-7; TRBD2 matches at 9 bases. J gave up 7 bases and V 1 base, and 8 bases lay outside the gene matches. The CDR3 runs 15 residues. Germline loops: CDR1 SGHAT, CDR2 FQNNGV.

This clonotype was recorded many times. V is TRBV12-3 or TRBV12-4 and J is TRBJ2-7; TRBD1 matches at 9 bases. V dropped 5 bases and J dropped 4; count of bases not matched to a gene: 9. The CDR3 loop spans 15 amino acids. CDR3 sequence: CASSPPQGATYEQYF. The DNA of the CDR3 is TGTGCCAGCAGTCCCCCACAGGGGGCGACGTACGAGCAGTACTTC.

The CDR3 loop is CASSLMGGPFQFF. CDR3 DNA: TGTGCCAGCAGCTTAATGGGAGGGCCCTTCCAGTTCTTC. V is TRBV5-4 and J is TRBJ2-1, with 7 positions matching TRBD2. V was clipped by 2 bases and J by 13 bases; unmatched bases: 9. This CDR3 contains 13 residues. Germline V gene data show CDR1 as SGHNT and CDR2 as YYREEE (reference sequence).

The chain has TRBV5-4 and TRBJ2-3; D unresolved. CDR1 SGHNT and CDR2 YYREEE come from the germline V gene (reference sequence). The V gene lost 4 bases and the J gene lost 0 bases, with 15 bases spanning the gap. The CDR3 sequence is 16 residues long. In DNA, the CDR3 is TGTGCCAGCAGCCCAACCGCCGGGTCCAGCACAGATACGCAGTATTTT. Amino acid sequence: CASSPTAGSSTDTQYF.

Ten or more counts support this clonotype. The rearrangement joins TRBV9 to TRBJ2-3; 8 bases agree with TRBD2. The germline V gene encodes CDR1 SGDLS and CDR2 YYNGEE. The CDR3 has 16 residues. Losses at the gene ends were 0 bases for V and 2 bases for J; bases not matched to a gene: 5. The DNA for the CDR3 is TGTGCCAGCAGCGTAGAGCCTAGCGGGTCCACAGATACGCAGTATTTT. Translation gives CASSVEPSGSTDTQYF.

Ten or more counts support this clonotype. V gene TRBV6-1 combines with J gene TRBJ1-2; tentative D call: TRBD1 (5 bases). CDR1 and CDR2 from the germline V gene are MNHNS and SASEGT. The CDR3 is made up of 13 amino acids. Trimming removed 7 bases from V and 6 bases from J, with 15 bases in between. DNA for the CDR3: TGTGCCAGCAAGGTGGGCAGGGCGGATGGCTACACCTTC. It yields the protein CASKVGRADGYTF.

In this sample, this clonotype turned up many times. The chain is built from TRBV12-3 or TRBV12-4 and TRBJ1-1, with TRBD1 matching 11 bases. The CDR3 runs 14 residues. V dropped 7 bases and J dropped 6; count of bases not matched to a gene: 7. CDR3 sequence: CASTKGQGASEAFF. The CDR3, as DNA: TGTGCCAGCACTAAAGGACAGGGGGCTTCTGAAGCTTTCTTT.

V is TRBV5-1 and J is TRBJ2-1; tentative D call: TRBD2 (5 bases). CDR3 length: 13 residues. Trimming removed 4 bases at V and 9 bases at J, with 14 bases between. Germline V gene sequence: CDR1 SGHRS, CDR2 YFSETQ. This CDR3 reads CASSRDPTFEQFF. In nucleotides, the CDR3 is TGCGCCAGCAGCCGGGATCCTACCTTTGAGCAGTTCTTC.

This clonotype was found many times. This chain uses TRBV6-1 with TRBJ1-4, with a tentative D call TRBD1 (5 bases). CDR1 is MNHNS, CDR2 SASEGT, per germline. Trimming took off 3 bases at V and 0 bases at J, with 8 bases between the two ends. The CDR3 runs to 15 residues. CDR3 amino acids: CASSDWGATNEKLFF. CDR3 coding DNA: TGTGCCAGCAGTGATTGGGGGGCAACTAATGAAAAACTGTTTTTT.

V usage is TRBV20-1 and J usage is TRBJ2-3, with D possibly TRBD2 on 6 matching bases. This CDR3 has 14 residues. Trimming cost V 5 bases and J 4 bases, with 16 bases left between them. Germline CDR1 is DFQATT and CDR2 is SNEGSKA (reference sequence). For the CDR3, the DNA is TGCAGTGCTGAAAGGACGGGAGCGGCAGATACGCAGTATTTT. This codes for CSAERTGAADTQYF.

This clonotype came up a few times. This chain links TRBV7-9 with TRBJ1-1, with D perhaps matching TRBD1 (5 bases). Trimming stripped 7 bases from V and 5 bases from J, with 20 bases between. The germline V gene has CDR1 SEHNR and CDR2 FQNEAQ (reference sequence). The CDR3 runs to 15 residues. As DNA, the CDR3 is TGTGCCAGCACACCGAAAGGGGCCCGTGTAACTGAAGCTTTCTTT. As protein: CASTPKGARVTEAFF.

This clonotype appeared many times. The chain joins TRBV18 to TRBJ1-3; D gene uncertain. The CDR3 runs 15 residues. Germline CDR1 and CDR2: KGHSH and LQKENI. V gave up 2 bases and J gave up 1 base, with 9 bases separating them. CDR3 protein: CASSPNDISGNTIYF. In nucleotides, the CDR3 is TGTGCCAGCTCACCAAACGACATTTCTGGAAACACCATATATTTT. The full variable domain, with the rest looked up from reference TRBV18 and TRBJ1-3, is NAGVMQNPRHLVRRRGQEARLRCSPMKGHSHVYWYRQLPEEGLKFMVYLQKENIIDESGMPKERFSAEFPKEGPSILRIQQVVRGDSAAYFCASSPNDISGNTIYFGEGSWLTVV.

At least ten counts were recorded for this clonotype. The rearrangement links TRBV29-1 to TRBJ1-3; no clear D gene. This CDR3 comprises 14 residues. The germline V gene encodes CDR1 SQVTM and CDR2 ANQGSEA. V shed 3 bases and J shed 0 bases, with 9 bases lying between them. DNA for the CDR3: TGCAGCGTTGAGAGCGGTTCCTCTGGAAACACCATATATTTT. It encodes CSVESGSSGNTIYF.

This sequence joins TRBV5-1 and TRBJ1-4; D uncertain. CDR3 size: 14 residues. Trimming took 5 bases from V and 8 from J, leaving 16 bases between them. From germline, CDR1 is SGHRS and CDR2 YFSETQ. CDR3 sequence reads: CASSSTGIEEKLFF. The CDR3, as DNA: TGCGCCAGCAGTTCGACGGGCATTGAAGAAAAACTGTTTTTT.

This clonotype was seen a few times. The chain carries TRBV20-1 and TRBJ1-5; TRBD1 might be the D (5 bases). The length of the CDR3 is 12 residues. V dropped 7 bases and J dropped 4 bases, with 11 bases sitting between them. Germline V gene data show CDR1 as DFQATT and CDR2 as SNEGSKA (reference sequence). Written as DNA, the CDR3 is TGCAGTGGCACGGAGGGGAATCAGCCCCAGCATTTT. Translating gives CSGTEGNQPQHF.

V and J are TRBV12-3 or TRBV12-4 and TRBJ2-4; 7 bases match TRBD1. Unmatched junction bases numbered 10, after V lost 8 bases and J lost 9 bases. This CDR3 is 13 amino acids long. CDR3 residues: CASGRGQGSIQYF. The CDR3 coding sequence is TGTGCCAGCGGTAGGGGGCAGGGAAGCATTCAGTACTTC.

A few counts support this clonotype. V usage is TRBV7-9 and J usage is TRBJ2-1; D might be TRBD2 (7 bases). Between the trimmed V and J ends, which lost 5 bases and 9 bases, there was a span of 26 bases. The CDR3 contains 17 residues. CDR1 and CDR2 from the germline V gene are SEHNR and FQNEAQ (reference sequence). Written as DNA, the CDR3 is TGTGCCAGCAGCCAATTCCGATCCGGGGGGCTATGGATTGAGCAGTTCTTC. Protein sequence: CASSQFRSGGLWIEQFF.

This clonotype showed up just a few times. V and J are TRBV16 and TRBJ1-2; D uncertain. The germline V and J ends were trimmed by 0 bases and 0 bases, with 5 bases remaining between them. The germline V gene has CDR1 KGHSY and CDR2 FQNENV. The CDR3 covers 14 residues. The CDR3 coding sequence is TGTGCCAGCAGCCAATCAACAACTAACTATGGCTACACCTTC. Its translation: CASSQSTTNYGYTF.

CDR3 bases: TGCGCCAGCAGCCAAGATCGCAGGGTGACGCGGGCTTTCTTT. The encoded protein is CASSQDRRVTRAFF. The gene calls are TRBV4-3 and TRBJ1-1, with a tentative D call TRBD1 (5 bases). V gave up 0 bases and J gave up 11 bases, with 16 bases separating them. Germline V gene sequence: CDR1 LGHNA, CDR2 YSLEER. This CDR3 spans 14 amino acids.

This clonotype occurred many times. The rearrangement links TRBV7-8 to TRBJ2-5, with a weak D call TRBD1 (6 bases). V shed 3 bases and J shed 1 base, with 9 bases lying between them. The CDR3 loop spans 14 amino acids. From germline, CDR1 is SGHVS and CDR2 FQNEAQ. CDR3 amino acids: CASSLSTGQETQYF. CDR3 nucleotide sequence: TGTGCCAGCAGCTTGTCGACAGGCCAAGAGACCCAGTACTTC.

In this sample, this clonotype turned up many times. This chain connects TRBV6-1 to TRBJ2-1; 11 nucleotides line up with TRBD2. This CDR3 has 16 residues. The trim removed 4 bases at V and 10 bases at J, leaving 12 bases unmatched. The V gene's germline CDR1 is MNHNS and CDR2 SASEGT. CDR3 sequence: CASSALPGLAAGEQFF. In nucleotides, the CDR3 is TGTGCCAGCAGTGCCCTACCGGGACTAGCGGCTGGGGAGCAGTTCTTC.

This clonotype was seen more than once but under ten times. The rearrangement links TRBV9 to TRBJ2-3; D uncertain. Germline lookup yields CDR1 SGDLS and CDR2 YYNGEE. Deletions cut 1 base from V and 0 bases from J, with 6 bases between. The CDR3 contains 14 residues. CDR3 DNA: TGTGCCAGCAGCGTAAGACGGAGCACAGATACGCAGTATTTT. This sequence encodes CASSVRRSTDTQYF.

The CDR3 loop reads CASSYSTSLYEQYF. In DNA, the CDR3 is TGTGCCAGCAGTTACTCGACCAGCCTCTACGAGCAGTACTTC. The rearrangement links TRBV6-6 to TRBJ2-7; no firm D call. The length of the CDR3 is 14 residues. In germline, CDR1 is MNHNY, CDR2 SVGAGI (reference sequence). Trimming took 0 bases from V and 3 from J, leaving 9 bases between them.

The chain couples TRBV6-6 to TRBJ2-3, with 7 positions matching TRBD2. Germline values: CDR1 MNHNY, CDR2 SVGAGI (reference sequence). After removal of 6 bases from V and 4 bases from J, the junction contained 13 bases not matched to a gene. CDR3 size: 16 residues. The CDR3 region is CASSPRGVGEADTQYF. The DNA of the CDR3 is TGTGCCAGCAGCCCCCGGGGGGTGGGAGAGGCAGATACGCAGTATTTT.

In this sample, this clonotype turned up a few times. The chain carries TRBV10-3 and TRBJ1-6; D gene ambiguous. This CDR3 comprises 14 residues. Deletions cut 4 bases from V and 7 bases from J, with 11 bases between. Germline-derived CDR1 and CDR2 are ENHRY and SYGVKD. CDR3 DNA: TGTGCCATCAGTGCAGAAGGAGGAAATTCACCCCTCCACTTT. Translation: CAISAEGGNSPLHF.

The chain links TRBV20-1 to TRBJ1-5, with D possibly matching TRBD1 (5 bases). Trimming took off 6 bases at V and 1 base at J, with 7 bases between the two ends. This CDR3 is 12 amino acids long. Looked up from germline, CDR1 is DFQATT and CDR2 is SNEGSKA (reference sequence). CDR3 amino acids: CSAAGSNQPQHF. CDR3 coding DNA: TGCAGTGCCGCAGGGAGCAATCAGCCCCAGCATTTT.

The DNA of the CDR3 is TGTGCCAGCAGTCCTGGACAGGGGGCAGTTACTGAAGCTTTCTTT. Amino acid sequence: CASSPGQGAVTEAFF. The chain employs TRBV5-4 and TRBJ1-1; 11 nucleotides agree with TRBD1. The CDR3 runs to 15 residues. V lost 5 bases and J lost 5; bases outside the gene matches: 8. Germline CDR1 and CDR2: SGHNT and YYREEE (reference sequence).

Ten or more counts support this clonotype. The CDR3 spells CASSPGQDLDEQYF. The DNA of the CDR3 is TGTGCCAGCAGCCCCGGACAGGACCTCGACGAGCAGTACTTC. The J gene is TRBJ2-7, the V gene TRBV9; 7 bases map to TRBD1. The CDR3 covers 14 residues. Germline V gene data show CDR1 as SGDLS and CDR2 as YYNGEE. Unmatched junction bases numbered 9, after V lost 4 bases and J lost 5 bases. The entire variable domain, with the rest obtained from reference TRBV9 and TRBJ2-7, is as follows: DSGVTQTPKHLITATGQRVTLRCSPRSGDLSVYWYQQSLDQGLQFLIQYYNGEERAKGNILERFSAQQFPDLHSELNLSSLELGDSALYFCASSPGQDLDEQYFGPGTRLTVT.

This clonotype was seen only a few times. This chain connects TRBV6-2 or TRBV6-3 to TRBJ1-5, with 9 bases fitting TRBD1. V shed 5 bases and J 6 bases; nucleotides not matched to a gene: 5. The CDR3 is 14 residues long. CDR1 and CDR2 (germline): MNHEY, SVGEGT. CDR3 amino acids: CASSGDRAGQPQHF. The CDR3 DNA reads as TGTGCCAGCAGTGGGGACAGGGCCGGTCAGCCCCAGCATTTT.